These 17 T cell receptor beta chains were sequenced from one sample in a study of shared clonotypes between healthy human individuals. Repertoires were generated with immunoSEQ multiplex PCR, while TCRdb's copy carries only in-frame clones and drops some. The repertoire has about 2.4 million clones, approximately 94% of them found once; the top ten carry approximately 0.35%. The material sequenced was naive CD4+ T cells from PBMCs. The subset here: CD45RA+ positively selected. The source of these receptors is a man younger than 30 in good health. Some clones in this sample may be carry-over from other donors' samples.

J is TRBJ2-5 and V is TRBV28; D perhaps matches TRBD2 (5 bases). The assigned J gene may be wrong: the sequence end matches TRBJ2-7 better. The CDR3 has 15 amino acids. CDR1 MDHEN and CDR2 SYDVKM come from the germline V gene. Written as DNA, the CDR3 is TGTGCCAGCAGTTTGGGTGGGAGCCCTCGTTACGAGCAGTACTTC. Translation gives CASSLGGSPRYEQYF.

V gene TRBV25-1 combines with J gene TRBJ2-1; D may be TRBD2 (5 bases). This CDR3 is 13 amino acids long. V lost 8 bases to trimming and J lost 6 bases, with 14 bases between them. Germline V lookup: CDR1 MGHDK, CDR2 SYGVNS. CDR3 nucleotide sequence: TGTGCCAGCCTGAATCGGGATGGCAATGAGCAGTTCTTC. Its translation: CASLNRDGNEQFF.

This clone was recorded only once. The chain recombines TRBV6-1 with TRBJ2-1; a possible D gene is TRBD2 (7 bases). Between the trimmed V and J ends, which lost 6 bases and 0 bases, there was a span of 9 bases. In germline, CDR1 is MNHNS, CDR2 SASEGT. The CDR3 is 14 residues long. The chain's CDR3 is CASRRGGSYNEQFF. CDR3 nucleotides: TGTGCCAGCAGAAGGGGGGGCTCCTACAATGAGCAGTTCTTC.

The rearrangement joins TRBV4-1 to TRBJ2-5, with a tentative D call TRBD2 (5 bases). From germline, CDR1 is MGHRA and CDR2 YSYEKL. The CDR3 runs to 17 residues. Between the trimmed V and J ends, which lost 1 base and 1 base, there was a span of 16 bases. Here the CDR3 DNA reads TGCGCCAGCAGCCAAGTATTAAGGCCCAGCGGCCAAGAGACCCAGTACTTC. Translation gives CASSQVLRPSGQETQYF.

The CDR3: CASSYLAVSTDTQYF. For the CDR3, the DNA is TGTGCCAGCAGTTACCTAGCGGTTAGCACAGATACGCAGTATTTT. This chain uses TRBV6-6 with TRBJ2-3; 7 bases are a match to TRBD2. Trimming removed 2 bases from V and 0 bases from J; junction bases left unmatched: 2. From germline, CDR1 is MNHNY and CDR2 SVGAGI (reference sequence). The length of the CDR3 is 15 residues.

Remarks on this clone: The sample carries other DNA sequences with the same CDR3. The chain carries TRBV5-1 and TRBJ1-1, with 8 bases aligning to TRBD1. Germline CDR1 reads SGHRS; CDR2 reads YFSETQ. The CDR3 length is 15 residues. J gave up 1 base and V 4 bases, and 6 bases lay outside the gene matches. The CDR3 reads CASSLTGTGNTEAFF. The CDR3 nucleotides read TGCGCCAGCAGCCTAACAGGGACAGGGAACACTGAAGCTTTCTTT.

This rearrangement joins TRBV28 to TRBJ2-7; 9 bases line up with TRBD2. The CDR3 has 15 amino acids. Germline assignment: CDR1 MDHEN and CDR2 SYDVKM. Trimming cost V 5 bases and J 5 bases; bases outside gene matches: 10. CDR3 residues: CASSPSGLAYHEQYF. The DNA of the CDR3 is TGTGCCAGCAGTCCTTCGGGACTAGCTTACCACGAGCAGTACTTC.

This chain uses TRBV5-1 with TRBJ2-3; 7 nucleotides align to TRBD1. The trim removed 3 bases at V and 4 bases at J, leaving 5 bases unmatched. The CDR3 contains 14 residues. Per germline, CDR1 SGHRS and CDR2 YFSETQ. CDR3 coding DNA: TGCGCCAGCAGCTCGGACAGGATGGCAGATACGCAGTATTTT. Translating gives CASSSDRMADTQYF.

CDR3 loop: CASSLPGGDSGNTIYF. The DNA for the CDR3 is TGTGCCAGCAGTTTACCGGGCGGCGACTCTGGAAACACCATATATTTT. The chain has TRBV28 and TRBJ1-3; D gene uncertain. Trimming pared 2 bases from V and 0 bases from J, leaving 11 bases between. Looked up from germline, CDR1 is MDHEN and CDR2 is SYDVKM. This CDR3 spans 16 amino acids.

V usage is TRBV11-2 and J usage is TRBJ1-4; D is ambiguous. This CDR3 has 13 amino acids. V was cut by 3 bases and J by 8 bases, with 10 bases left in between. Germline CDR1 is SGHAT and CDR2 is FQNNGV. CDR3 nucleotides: TGTGCCAGCAGCTTCGGACGAGAGGAAAAACTGTTTTTT. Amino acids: CASSFGREEKLFF.

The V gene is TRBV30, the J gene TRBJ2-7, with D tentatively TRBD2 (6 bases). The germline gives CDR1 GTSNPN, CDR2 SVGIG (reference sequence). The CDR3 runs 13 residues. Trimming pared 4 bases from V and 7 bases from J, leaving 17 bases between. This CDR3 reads CAWMYGGTGEQYF. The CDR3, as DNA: TGTGCCTGGATGTACGGCGGGACCGGGGAGCAGTACTTC. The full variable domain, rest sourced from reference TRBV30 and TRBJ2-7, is SQTIHQWPATLVQPVGSPLSLECTVEGTSNPNLYWYRQAAGRGLQLLFYSVGIGQISSEVPQNLSASRPQDRQFILSSKKLLLSDSGFYLCAWMYGGTGEQYFGPGTRLTVT.

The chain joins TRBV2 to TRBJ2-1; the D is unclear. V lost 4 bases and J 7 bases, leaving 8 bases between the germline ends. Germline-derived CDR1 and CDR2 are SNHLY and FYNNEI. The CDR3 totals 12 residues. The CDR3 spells CASSGSRNEQFF. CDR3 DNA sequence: TGTGCCAGCAGTGGGAGCAGGAATGAGCAGTTCTTC.

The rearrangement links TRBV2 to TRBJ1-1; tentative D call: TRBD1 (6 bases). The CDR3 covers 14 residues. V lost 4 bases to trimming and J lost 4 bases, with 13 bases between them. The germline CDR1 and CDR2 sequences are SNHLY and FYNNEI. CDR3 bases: TGTGCCAGCAGTGTTGGGAGGGGGGTCACTGAAGCTTTCTTT. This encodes CASSVGRGVTEAFF.

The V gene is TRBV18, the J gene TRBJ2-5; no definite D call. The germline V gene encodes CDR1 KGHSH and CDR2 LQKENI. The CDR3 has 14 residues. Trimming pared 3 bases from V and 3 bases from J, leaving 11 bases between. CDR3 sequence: CASSPPAREETQYF. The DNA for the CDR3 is TGTGCCAGCTCACCGCCCGCCCGTGAAGAGACCCAGTACTTC.

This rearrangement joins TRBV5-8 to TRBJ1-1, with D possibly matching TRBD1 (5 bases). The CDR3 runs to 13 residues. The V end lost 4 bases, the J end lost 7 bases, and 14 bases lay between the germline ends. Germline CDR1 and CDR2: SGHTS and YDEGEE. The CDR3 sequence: CASSRGPTLEAFF. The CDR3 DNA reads TGTGCCAGCAGCAGGGGACCGACACTTGAAGCTTTCTTT.

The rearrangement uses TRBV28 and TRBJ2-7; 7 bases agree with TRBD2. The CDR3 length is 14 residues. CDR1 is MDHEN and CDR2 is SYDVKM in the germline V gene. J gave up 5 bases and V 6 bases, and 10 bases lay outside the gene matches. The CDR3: CASRGGSRVDEQYF. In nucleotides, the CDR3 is TGTGCCAGCAGGGGCGGGAGTCGGGTGGACGAGCAGTACTTC.

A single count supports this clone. The CDR3 loop reads CASSRGTGSNEQFF. Here the CDR3 DNA reads TGCGCCAGCAGCCGTGGGACAGGGTCCAATGAGCAGTTCTTC. The chain combines TRBV5-1 with TRBJ2-1, with TRBD1 matching 9 bases. CDR1 SGHRS and CDR2 YFSETQ come from the germline V gene. The V and J ends lost 4 bases and 6 bases, in that order; junction bases with no gene match: 5. This CDR3 has 14 amino acids.